This entry is about one T cell receptor beta chain. Its antigen specificity is not known. Base qualities are not provided; no much larger clone lies one nucleotide away. Sequences SEHNR (CDR1) and FQNEAQ (CDR2) are obtained from the germline V gene (reference sequence). V loses 3 bases of germline sequence and J loses 0 bases, and the interval between the two ends is 11 bases. From cysteine to phenylalanine, the CDR3 is 16 amino acids long. Just CDR3 DNA is preserved here, 48 bases in frame from base 1. The data derive from a study of blood T cell repertoires in COVID-19 (TCRdb year 2020). Some background on the complete study: Samples covering the acute and convalescent phases of COVID-19 were provided by collaborators in the United States, Italy and Spain. The material from the prospective study consisted of cDNA or gDNA derived from T cells, B-cell-depleted T cells, or PBMCs. The dataset comprised deeply sampled blood TCRbeta repertoires from subjects exposed to, actively infected with, or recovered from COVID-19. The repertoires were made available in a free public database intended to serve as a resource for research on the immune response to SARS-CoV-2. The samples were drawn from two sources: the first 160 participants of the ongoing ImmuneRACE study, and 1,200 or so subjects contributed by 6 global collaborators. A de-identified subject ID, COVID-19 status, age in years and sex were almost always included in the sample metadata. Where available, HLA class I and class II types were taken from metadata supplied by the sample provider and were not determined by assay-based typing.

The immunoSEQ Assay, a bias-controlled multiplex PCR, was used to amplify TCRbeta CDR3 regions from genomic DNA. The study's own analysis went as follows. Within the assay, amplification of reference gene primers was used to estimate how many nucleated cells each sample contained. To quantify the absolute abundance of each unique TCRbeta CDR3 rearrangement, sequence reads were collapsed and filtered. For each sample, productive Simpson clonality was calculated as the square root of Simpson's diversity index over productive rearrangements. As stored in TCRdb, this immuneACCESS dataset retains in-frame rearrangements with V and J assigned. A fraction of the clones does not appear; measured against another copy, unresolved V genes explain less than half of the discrepancy, and the remainder lacks a known reason. That table furnishes V, J and clone size, whereas the DNA furnished D and trimming. The sample table lists approximately 260,000 clones, approximately 90% of them with a count of one. 1.2% of the sample is in the top ten clones.

In the prospective study, participants were roughly 18 to 100 years old, resided in about two dozen geographic areas of the United States, and were enrolled through a virtual design. To assign participants to cohorts, the prospective study relied on clinical history that participants themselves reported in a screening survey and a study questionnaire. Each participant in the prospective study had whole blood, serum and a nasopharyngeal or oropharyngeal swab collected by mobile phlebotomists. Additional blood draws and questionnaires over an approximately two-month period could optionally be provided by prospective study participants. Prospective study blood samples were shipped either frozen or at room temperature before DNA extraction. The paper's findings and limits, for the study overall: The quantity of clinical and demographic metadata differed by source and by participant and was supplied without curation.

This sequence originates from a woman aged 40 to 50 with acute COVID-19. The chain employs TRBV7-9 and TRBJ1-4, with the D segment identity uncertain. Sequencing was performed on PBMCs or T cells enriched from blood (not recorded which). The CDR3 corresponds to CASSFGESATNEKLFF. The base sequence is TGTGCCAGCAGCTTTGGGGAGTCAGCAACTAATGAAAAACTGTTTTTT.